The clone carrying this TCR beta chain is a singleton in its sample. Its antigen is undetermined. MiXCR, applied by TCRdb to the reads, yields one record per CDR3 protein. The sample comprises about 740,000 distinct CDR3 sequences, about 30% of which are singletons, and 15% to 20% rests with the top ten. The data originate from a study of T cell repertoires in cytomegalovirus infection. At the level of the study: The study used recently identified HLA-C-restricted and well-studied HLA-B-restricted CMV epitopes. Indications came from public TCR beta signatures; they pointed to CMV infection and to a matching HLA type. Notes on the study in general: Ex vivo responses were dominated by HLA-C-restricted CMV-specific TCR beta clonotypes.

This specimen consisted of cultured PBMCs, obtained from culture after CMV antigen stimulation. The sequence came from a human donor in good health (CMV status not recorded). Some clones in this sample may be carry-over from other donors' samples.

In DNA, the CDR3 is TGTGCCAGCAGCTTCGAGGGACTAGGAGGGAATGAGCAGTTCTTC. Translated: CASSFEGLGGNEQFF. The chain has TRBV11-2 and TRBJ2-1, with 8 positions matching TRBD2. With V trimmed by 3 bases and J by 7 bases, 8 bases remained unmatched. There are 15 residues in the CDR3. The germline V gene has CDR1 SGHAT and CDR2 FQNNGV.